This TCR beta chain was captured by sequencing in a study of shared clonotypes between healthy human individuals. Study conclusions and caveats: About 5% was the fraction of naive CD4 clonotypes found shared across several donors.

Remarks on this clone: The antigen is not known. The sample holds other DNA sequences that translate to the same CDR3.

This CDR3 spans 16 amino acids. V was clipped by 0 bases and J by 0 bases, with 10 bases between them. The V gene's germline CDR1 is SGHRS and CDR2 YFSETQ. TCRdb's table, derived via immunoSEQ multiplex PCR, lists solely in-frame clones and lacks some. The data show over 2 million clones, with around 90% seen just once and about 0.41% held by the top ten. The V gene is TRBV5-1, the J gene TRBJ2-1; the D gene is possibly TRBD1 (5 bases). What was sequenced was naive CD4+ T cells from PBMCs. Specified subset: CD45RA+ positively selected. The source of this sequence is a man between 18 and 35 years old in good health. Some clones in this sample may be carry-over from other donors' samples. CDR3 nucleotide sequence: TGCGCCAGCAGCTTGGTTGGGGCGAGCTCCTACAATGAGCAGTTCTTC. Amino acid sequence: CASSLVGASSYNEQFF.